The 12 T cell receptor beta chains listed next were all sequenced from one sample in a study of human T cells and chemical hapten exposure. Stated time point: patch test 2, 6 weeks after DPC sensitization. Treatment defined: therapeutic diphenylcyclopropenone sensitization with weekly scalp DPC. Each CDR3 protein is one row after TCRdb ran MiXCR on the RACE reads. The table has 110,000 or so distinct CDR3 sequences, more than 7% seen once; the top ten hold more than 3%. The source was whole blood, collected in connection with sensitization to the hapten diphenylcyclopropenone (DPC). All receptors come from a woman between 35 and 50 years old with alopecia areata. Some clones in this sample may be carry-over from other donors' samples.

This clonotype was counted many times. CDR3 residues: CASSFQGNEAFF. The CDR3 DNA reads TGTGCCAGCAGCTTCCAGGGGAATGAAGCTTTCTTT. This chain joins TRBV11-2 and TRBJ1-1, with a possible D match to TRBD1 (6 bases). The CDR3 covers 12 residues. V was cut by 3 bases and J by 7 bases, with 9 bases left in between. In germline, CDR1 is SGHAT, CDR2 FQNNGV.

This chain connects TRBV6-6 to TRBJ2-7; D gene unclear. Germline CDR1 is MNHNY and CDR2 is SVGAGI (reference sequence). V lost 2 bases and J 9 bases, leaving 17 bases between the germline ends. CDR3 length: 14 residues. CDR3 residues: CASSYASTDKGQYF. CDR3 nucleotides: TGTGCCAGCAGTTACGCCTCTACTGACAAAGGGCAGTACTTC.

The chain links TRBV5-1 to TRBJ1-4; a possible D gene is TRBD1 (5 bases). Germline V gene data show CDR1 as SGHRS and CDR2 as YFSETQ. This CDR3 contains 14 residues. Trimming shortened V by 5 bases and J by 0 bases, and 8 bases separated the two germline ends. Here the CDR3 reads CASRSGATNEKLFF. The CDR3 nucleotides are TGCGCCAGCAGGTCGGGGGCAACTAATGAAAAACTGTTTTTT.

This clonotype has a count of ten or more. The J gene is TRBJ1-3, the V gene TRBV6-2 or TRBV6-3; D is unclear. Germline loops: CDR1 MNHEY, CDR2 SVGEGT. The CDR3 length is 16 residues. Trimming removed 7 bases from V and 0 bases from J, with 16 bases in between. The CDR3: CASTRLRASSGNTIYF. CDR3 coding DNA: TGTGCCAGCACGAGGTTACGAGCGAGCTCTGGAAACACCATATATTTT.

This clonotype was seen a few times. CDR3 amino acids: CASSSTDAGNSPLHF. CDR3 DNA: TGTGCCAGCAGTTCGACGGATGCAGGGAATTCACCCCTCCACTTT. V and J are TRBV6-1 and TRBJ1-6, with D possibly TRBD1 on 5 matching bases. Between the trimmed V and J ends, which lost 5 bases and 7 bases, there was a span of 15 bases. Germline V CDR1 and CDR2: MNHNS, SASEGT. CDR3 length: 15 amino acids.

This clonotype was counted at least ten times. This chain's CDR3 is CASSFGQPAYNEQFF. The CDR3 region has the DNA TGTGCCAGCAGTTTTGGACAGCCAGCCTACAATGAGCAGTTCTTC. The rearrangement joins TRBV6-2 or TRBV6-3 to TRBJ2-1; maybe TRBD1 (6 bases). V lost 4 bases, J lost 2 bases, and 12 bases lay in between. The germline V gene has CDR1 MNHEY and CDR2 SVGEGT. The CDR3 spans 15 residues.

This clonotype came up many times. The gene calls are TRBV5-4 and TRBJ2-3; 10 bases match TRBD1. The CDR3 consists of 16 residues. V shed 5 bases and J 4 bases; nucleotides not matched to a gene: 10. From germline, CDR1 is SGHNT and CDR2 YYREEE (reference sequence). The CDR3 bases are TGTGCCAGCAGTAGAAGCCGGGACAGGGGTTCAGATACGCAGTATTTT. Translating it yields CASSRSRDRGSDTQYF.

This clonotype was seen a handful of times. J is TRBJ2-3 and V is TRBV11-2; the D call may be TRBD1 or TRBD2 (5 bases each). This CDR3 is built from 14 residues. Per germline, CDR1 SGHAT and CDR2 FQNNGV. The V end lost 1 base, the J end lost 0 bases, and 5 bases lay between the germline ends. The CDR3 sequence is CASSLGDSTDTQYF. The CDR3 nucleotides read TGTGCCAGCAGCTTAGGGGACAGCACAGATACGCAGTATTTT.

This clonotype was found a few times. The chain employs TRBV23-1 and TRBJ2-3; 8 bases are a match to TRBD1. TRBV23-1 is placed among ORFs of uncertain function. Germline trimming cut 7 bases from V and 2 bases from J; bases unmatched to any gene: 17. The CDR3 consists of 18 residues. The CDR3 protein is CASMLPPSRDRLTDTQYF. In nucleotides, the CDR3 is TGCGCCAGCATGCTACCCCCCTCCCGGGACAGGCTCACAGATACGCAGTATTTT.

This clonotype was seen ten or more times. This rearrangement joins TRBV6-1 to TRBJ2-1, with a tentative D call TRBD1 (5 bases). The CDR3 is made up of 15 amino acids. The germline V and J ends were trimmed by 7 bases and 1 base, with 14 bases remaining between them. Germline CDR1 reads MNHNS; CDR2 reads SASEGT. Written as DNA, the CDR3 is TGTGCCAGCATTCGGACGGCAGGGTCCTACAATGAGCAGTTCTTC. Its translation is CASIRTAGSYNEQFF.

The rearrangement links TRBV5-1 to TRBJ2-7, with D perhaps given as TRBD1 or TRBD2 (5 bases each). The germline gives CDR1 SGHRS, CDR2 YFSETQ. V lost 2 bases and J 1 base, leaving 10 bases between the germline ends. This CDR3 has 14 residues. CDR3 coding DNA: TGCGCCAGCAGCTTTGGGACGGTGTCCTACGAGCAGTACTTC. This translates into CASSFGTVSYEQYF.

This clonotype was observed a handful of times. This CDR3 reads CASSLLPLDNNEQFF. DNA of the CDR3: TGTGCCAGCAGCTTACTTCCCCTCGATAACAATGAGCAGTTCTTC. V gene TRBV7-9 combines with J gene TRBJ2-1, with no clear D. The V gene lost 2 bases and the J gene lost 5 bases, with 13 bases spanning the gap. The CDR3 sequence is 15 residues long. Germline V gives CDR1 SEHNR, CDR2 FQNEAQ (reference sequence).